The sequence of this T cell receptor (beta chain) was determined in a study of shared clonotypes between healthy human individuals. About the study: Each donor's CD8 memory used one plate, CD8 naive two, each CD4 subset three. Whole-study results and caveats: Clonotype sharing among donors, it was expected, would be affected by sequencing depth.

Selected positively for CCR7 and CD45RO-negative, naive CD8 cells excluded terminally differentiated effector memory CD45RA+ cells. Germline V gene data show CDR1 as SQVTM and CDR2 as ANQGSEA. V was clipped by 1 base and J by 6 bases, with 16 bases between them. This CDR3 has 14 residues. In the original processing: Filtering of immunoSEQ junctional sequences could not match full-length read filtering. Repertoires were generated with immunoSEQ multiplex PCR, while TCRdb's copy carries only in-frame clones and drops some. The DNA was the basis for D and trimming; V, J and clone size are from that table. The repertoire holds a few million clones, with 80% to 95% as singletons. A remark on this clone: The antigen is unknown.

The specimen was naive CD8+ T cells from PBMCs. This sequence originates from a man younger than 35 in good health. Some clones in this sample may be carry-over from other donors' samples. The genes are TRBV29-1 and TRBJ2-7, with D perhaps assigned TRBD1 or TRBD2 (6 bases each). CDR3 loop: CSVEGFRGAREQYF. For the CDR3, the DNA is TGCAGCGTTGAAGGGTTTAGGGGGGCTCGCGAGCAGTACTTC.